The 25 T cell receptor beta chains below all came from one sample that was sequenced in a study of OX40 agonist ivuxolimab in advanced cancers. Clones were read by immunoSEQ multiplex PCR, and TCRdb kept only the in-frame ones, dropping some. The table lists about 27,000 clones, around four fifths of them singletons. The sample consisted of CD4+ or CD8+ T cells sorted from blood, taken in a trial of the OX40 agonist ivuxolimab. The receptors stem from an adult with an advanced solid tumor such as melanoma, head and neck, liver or kidney cancer.

This clone is deemed medium-sized. The chain links TRBV30 to TRBJ2-7, with 7 bases that match TRBD1. The ends lost 4 bases at V and 3 bases at J; junction bases unmatched: 6. CDR1 and CDR2 (germline): GTSNPN, SVGIG (reference sequence). The CDR3 is 13 residues long. The CDR3 DNA reads as TGTGCCTGGACGACAGGGACCGGCTACGAGCAGTACTTC. It codes for CAWTTGTGYEQYF.

The CDR3 protein is CASTFGPWGDTEAFF. DNA of the CDR3: TGTGCCAGTACCTTTGGACCCTGGGGGGACACTGAAGCTTTCTTT. J is TRBJ1-1 and V is TRBV19; maybe TRBD1 (5 bases). V was cut by 7 bases and J by 3 bases, with 18 bases left in between. This CDR3 is built from 15 residues. The germline CDR1 and CDR2 sequences are LNHDA and SQIVND (reference sequence).

This clone was seen a single time. The chain has TRBV6-5 and TRBJ1-2; D is possibly TRBD1 (5 bases). The CDR3 spans 13 residues. CDR1 and CDR2 (germline): MNHEY, SVGAGI. V lost 5 bases and J lost 6, with 13 bases in between. CDR3: CASSLRGGNGYTF. CDR3 in DNA: TGTGCCAGCAGTCTACGGGGGGGGAATGGCTACACCTTC.

The chain recombines TRBV29-1 with TRBJ2-1, with 7 positions matching TRBD2. CDR1 is SQVTM, CDR2 ANQGSEA, per germline. The CDR3 extends over 15 amino acids. V was clipped by 0 bases and J by 0 bases; unmatched bases: 2. CDR3 region: CSVEEGGVSYNEQFF. CDR3 in DNA: TGCAGCGTTGAAGAGGGAGGGGTCTCCTACAATGAGCAGTTCTTC.

The rearrangement links TRBV11-2 to TRBJ2-5; no clear D gene. Germline CDR1 and CDR2: SGHAT and FQNNGV. The germline V and J ends were trimmed by 0 bases and 4 bases, with 6 bases remaining between them. CDR3 length: 13 amino acids. The CDR3 protein is CASSLEPGETQYF. The DNA of the CDR3 is TGTGCCAGCAGCTTAGAACCAGGAGAGACCCAGTACTTC.

The chain is built from TRBV4-1 and TRBJ1-5, with D tentatively TRBD1 (6 bases). The CDR3 covers 19 residues. Germline values: CDR1 MGHRA, CDR2 YSYEKL. V dropped 0 bases and J dropped 0 bases, with 18 bases sitting between them. The CDR3 loop reads CASSQDGGAGTYSNQPQHF. The CDR3 nucleotides read TGCGCCAGCAGCCAAGATGGGGGGGCAGGCACTTATAGCAATCAGCCCCAGCATTTT.

V gene TRBV28 combines with J gene TRBJ2-7; TRBD1 aligns across 10 bases. There are 16 residues in the CDR3. The trim removed 4 bases at V and 2 bases at J, leaving 8 bases unmatched. CDR1 is MDHEN, CDR2 SYDVKM, per germline. CDR3: CASSSGDRGFTYEQYF. DNA for the CDR3: TGTGCCAGCAGTTCAGGGGACAGGGGTTTTACCTACGAGCAGTACTTC.

The chain employs TRBV28 and TRBJ2-3, with D possibly being TRBD1 or TRBD2 (5 bases each). This CDR3 has 15 residues. The germline V gene has CDR1 MDHEN and CDR2 SYDVKM. The V end lost 2 bases, the J end lost 1 base, and 10 bases lay between the germline ends. The CDR3 DNA reads as TGTGCCAGCAGTTTAGGGACCCTAGGCACAGATACGCAGTATTTT. Translated: CASSLGTLGTDTQYF.

This sequence joins TRBV4-1 and TRBJ2-1, with 13 bases that match TRBD2. The J segment lost 8 bases and the V segment lost 8 bases, leaving 9 bases of the junction unmatched. Per the germline V gene, CDR1 is MGHRA and CDR2 is YSYEKL. The CDR3 length is 15 residues. The chain's CDR3 is CASCPGLAGSYEQFF. The CDR3 coding sequence is TGCGCCAGCTGTCCGGGACTAGCGGGGTCTTATGAGCAGTTCTTC.

The V call is TRBV5-6, the J call TRBJ1-5; D gene unclear. The CDR3 is 14 residues long. V lost 0 bases, J lost 6 bases, and 10 bases lay in between. Germline assignment: CDR1 SGHDT and CDR2 YYEEEE. CDR3 in amino acids: CASSLGAGGQPQHF. CDR3 bases: TGTGCCAGCAGCTTGGGGGCAGGTGGTCAGCCCCAGCATTTT.

The rearrangement uses TRBV7-2 and TRBJ2-3, with a possible D match to TRBD1 (6 bases). V was trimmed by 4 bases and J by 5 bases, leaving 19 bases between them. This CDR3 has 16 amino acids. The germline V gene encodes CDR1 SGHTA and CDR2 FQGNSA. The CDR3 is CASSSIRDKFLDTQYF. In nucleotides, the CDR3 is TGTGCCAGCAGCTCGATCCGGGACAAGTTTTTAGATACGCAGTATTTT. Full variable domain (rest looked up from reference TRBV7-2 and TRBJ2-3): GAGVSQSPSNKVTEKGKDVELRCDPISGHTALYWYRQSLGQGLEFLIYFQGNSAPDKSGLPSDRFSAERTGGSVSTLTIQRTQQEDSAVYLCASSSIRDKFLDTQYFGPGTRLTVL.

The rearrangement joins TRBV23-1 to TRBJ1-2, with D tentatively TRBD1 (5 bases). TRBV23-1 is noted as an ORF with a role that remains uncertain. The CDR3 spans 14 residues. V was trimmed by 7 bases and J by 5 bases, leaving 17 bases between them. The CDR3 here is CASTLGPGRYGYTF. The CDR3, as DNA: TGCGCCAGCACCCTCGGCCCAGGGCGGTATGGCTACACCTTC.

This clone was found once. The V call is TRBV7-6, the J call TRBJ1-4, with 10 bases that match TRBD1. The CDR3 spans 17 residues. CDR1 is SGHVS and CDR2 is FNYEAQ in the germline V gene. With 6 bases clipped from V and 6 bases from J, the junction kept 13 bases outside the gene matches. The CDR3, as DNA: TGTGCCAGCAGGGCCGGGACAGGGGCGACGCTGGATGAAAAACTGTTTTTT. It specifies CASRAGTGATLDEKLFF.

V is TRBV4-1 and J is TRBJ2-5; the match to TRBD2 covers 10 bases. CDR1 is MGHRA, CDR2 YSYEKL, per germline. The CDR3 is 19 residues long. Germline trimming cut 0 bases from V and 0 bases from J; bases unmatched to any gene: 10. CDR3 sequence reads: CASSQEVMTSGPYQETQYF. In nucleotides, the CDR3 is TGCGCCAGCAGCCAAGAAGTTATGACTAGCGGGCCGTACCAAGAGACCCAGTACTTC.

V gene TRBV28 combines with J gene TRBJ1-6; tentatively, D is TRBD1 (6 bases). The CDR3 is 14 residues long. Germline CDR1 MDHEN, CDR2 SYDVKM. Trimming took off 8 bases at V and 10 bases at J, with 18 bases between the two ends. CDR3 nucleotide sequence: TGTGCCAGCGGCCCATCGGGGCAGGGGTCACCCCTCCACTTT. Translated: CASGPSGQGSPLHF.

The chain uses TRBV11-2 and TRBJ1-1; no clear D gene. The germline CDR1 and CDR2 sequences are SGHAT and FQNNGV. Trimming took off 0 bases at V and 7 bases at J, with 12 bases between the two ends. The CDR3 contains 14 residues. The CDR3 region is CASSLEVREYEAFF. The CDR3 DNA sequence: TGTGCCAGCAGCTTAGAAGTTCGGGAGTATGAAGCTTTCTTT.

The genes are TRBV27 and TRBJ1-5; D is uncertain. The CDR3 sequence is 13 residues long. V lost 5 bases and J 0 bases, leaving 5 bases between the germline ends. The germline V gene has CDR1 MNHEY and CDR2 SMNVEV (reference sequence). Here the CDR3 DNA reads TGTGCCAGCAGTCCCCGTAGCAATCAGCCCCAGCATTTT. This translates into CASSPRSNQPQHF.

This clone was observed once. This chain connects TRBV18 to TRBJ1-4; D uncertain. CDR3 length equals 13 residues. The germline V gene encodes CDR1 KGHSH and CDR2 LQKENI. V lost 2 bases, J lost 4 bases, and 5 bases lay in between. CDR3 coding DNA: TGTGCCAGCTCACCAGGGTTTAATGAAAAACTGTTTTTT. This sequence encodes CASSPGFNEKLFF.

The V gene is TRBV27, the J gene TRBJ2-1, with no clear D. Between the trimmed V and J ends, which lost 5 bases and 0 bases, there was a span of 14 bases. This CDR3 region has 16 residues. Germline V lookup: CDR1 MNHEY, CDR2 SMNVEV (reference sequence). CDR3 DNA: TGTGCCAGCAGTCCTGCCCAGGTTGACTCCTACAATGAGCAGTTCTTC. Protein sequence: CASSPAQVDSYNEQFF.

The chain is built from TRBV19 and TRBJ2-1, with unresolved D. CDR3 size: 16 residues. The germline V gene encodes CDR1 LNHDA and CDR2 SQIVND (reference sequence). Trimming took 10 bases from V and 1 from J, leaving 20 bases between them. DNA of the CDR3: TGTGCCACCTCGGACCTTATCATCACATCCTACAATGAGCAGTTCTTC. As protein: CATSDLIITSYNEQFF. The full variable domain, completed using reference TRBV19 and TRBJ2-1, is DGGITQSPKYLFRKEGQNVTLSCEQNLNHDAMYWYRQDPGQGLRLIYYSQIVNDFQKGDIAEGYSVSREKKESFPLTVTSAQKNPTAFYLCATSDLIITSYNEQFFGPGTRLTVL.

The chain uses TRBV25-1 and TRBJ2-3; TRBD2 matches at 8 bases. Unmatched junction bases numbered 3, after V lost 0 bases and J lost 4 bases. Germline V gene data show CDR1 as MGHDK and CDR2 as SYGVNS. This CDR3 has 15 amino acids. The CDR3 DNA reads TGTGCCAGCAGTGAATATGCGGGAGGCCCAGATACGCAGTATTTT. Translation: CASSEYAGGPDTQYF.

This chain joins TRBV23-1 and TRBJ2-5; 13 nucleotides agree with TRBD2. TRBV23-1 has ORF status, its function being uncertain. Germline trimming cut 0 bases from V and 2 bases from J; bases unmatched to any gene: 6. CDR3 length: 18 residues. DNA of the CDR3: TGCGCCAGCAGTCAATCGGGGACTAGCGGGACCTCTCAAGAGACCCAGTACTTC. Translating gives CASSQSGTSGTSQETQYF.

V gene TRBV5-8 combines with J gene TRBJ1-1; possible D gene TRBD1, 5 bases. The length of the CDR3 is 16 residues. In germline, CDR1 is SGHTS, CDR2 YDEGEE. V was cut by 0 bases and J by 0 bases, with 12 bases left in between. CDR3: CASSLALGLMNTEAFF. DNA for the CDR3: TGTGCCAGCAGCTTGGCCCTGGGACTGATGAACACTGAAGCTTTCTTT.

The V call is TRBV7-9, the J call TRBJ2-7; 8 positions agree with TRBD1. There are 15 residues in the CDR3. CDR1 is SEHNR, CDR2 FQNEAQ, per germline (reference sequence). Trimming removed 3 bases from V and 3 bases from J; junction bases left unmatched: 7. CDR3 bases: TGTGCCAGCAGCTTTGAAGGACAGGGAGTCTACGAGCAGTACTTC. It specifies CASSFEGQGVYEQYF.

V usage is TRBV6-1 and J usage is TRBJ2-7; possibly TRBD2 for D (6 bases). The ends were cut back, 7 bases at V and 6 bases at J, with 13 bases in the middle. The V gene's germline CDR1 is MNHNS and CDR2 SASEGT. This CDR3 comprises 12 residues. The CDR3 region is CASNWAGTEQYF. The CDR3 DNA reads as TGTGCCAGCAATTGGGCGGGAACCGAGCAGTACTTC.